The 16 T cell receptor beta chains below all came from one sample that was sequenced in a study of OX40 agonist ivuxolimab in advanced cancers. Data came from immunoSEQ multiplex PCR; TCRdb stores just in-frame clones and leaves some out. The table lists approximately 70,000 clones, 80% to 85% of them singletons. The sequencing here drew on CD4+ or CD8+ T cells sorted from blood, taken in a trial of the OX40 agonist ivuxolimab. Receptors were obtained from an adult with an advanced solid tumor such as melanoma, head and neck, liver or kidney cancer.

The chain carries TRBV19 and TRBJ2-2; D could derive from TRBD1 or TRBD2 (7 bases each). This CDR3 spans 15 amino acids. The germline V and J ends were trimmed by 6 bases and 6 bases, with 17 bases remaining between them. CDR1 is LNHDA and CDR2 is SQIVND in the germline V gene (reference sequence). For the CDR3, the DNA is TGTGCCAGTAGCCCCAGGGGGGGTGGGGCCGGGGAGCTGTTTTTT. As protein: CASSPRGGGAGELFF. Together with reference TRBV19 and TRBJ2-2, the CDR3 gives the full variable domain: DGGITQSPKYLFRKEGQNVTLSCEQNLNHDAMYWYRQDPGQGLRLIYYSQIVNDFQKGDIAEGYSVSREKKESFPLTVTSAQKNPTAFYLCASSPRGGGAGELFFGEGSRLTVL.

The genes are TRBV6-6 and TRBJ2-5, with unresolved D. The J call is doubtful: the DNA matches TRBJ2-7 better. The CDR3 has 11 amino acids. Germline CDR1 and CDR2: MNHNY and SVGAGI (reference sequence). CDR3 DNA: TGTGCCAGCAGGATATTCAACGAGCAGTACTTC. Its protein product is CASRIFNEQYF.

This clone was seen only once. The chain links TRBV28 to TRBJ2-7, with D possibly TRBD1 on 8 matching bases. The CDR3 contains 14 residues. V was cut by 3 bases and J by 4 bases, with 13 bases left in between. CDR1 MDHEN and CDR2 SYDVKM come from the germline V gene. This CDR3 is CASSLTGEGYEQYF. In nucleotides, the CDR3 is TGTGCCAGCAGTTTGACAGGGGAGGGGTACGAGCAGTACTTC. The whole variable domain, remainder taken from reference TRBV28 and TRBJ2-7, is DVKVTQSSRYLVKRTGEKVFLECVQDMDHENMFWYRQDPGLGLRLIYFSYDVKMKEKGDIPEGYSVSREKKERFSLILESASTNQTSMYLCASSLTGEGYEQYFGPGTRLTVT.

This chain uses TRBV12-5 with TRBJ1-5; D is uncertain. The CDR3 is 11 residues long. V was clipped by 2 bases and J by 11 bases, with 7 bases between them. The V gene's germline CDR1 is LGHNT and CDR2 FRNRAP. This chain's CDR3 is CASGLSQAQHF. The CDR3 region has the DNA TGTGCTAGTGGTTTGTCCCAGGCCCAGCATTTT. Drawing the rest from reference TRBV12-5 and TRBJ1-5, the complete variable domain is DARVTQTPRHKVTEMGQEVTMRCQPILGHNTVFWYRQTMMQGLELLAYFRNRAPLDDSGMPKDRFSAEMPDATLATLKIQPSEPRDSAVYFCASGLSQAQHFGDGTRLSIL.

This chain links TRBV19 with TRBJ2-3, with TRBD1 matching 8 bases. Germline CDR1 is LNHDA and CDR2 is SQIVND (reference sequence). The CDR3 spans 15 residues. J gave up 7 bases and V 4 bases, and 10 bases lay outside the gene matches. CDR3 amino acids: CASSTMDRDGNTQYF. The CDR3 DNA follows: TGTGCCAGTAGTACTATGGACAGGGATGGGAATACGCAGTATTTT.

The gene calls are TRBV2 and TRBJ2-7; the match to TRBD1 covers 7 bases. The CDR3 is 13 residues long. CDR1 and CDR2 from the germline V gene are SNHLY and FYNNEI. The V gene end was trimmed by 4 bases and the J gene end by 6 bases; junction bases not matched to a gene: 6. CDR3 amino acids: CASSAGPGGEQYV. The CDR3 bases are TGTGCCAGCAGTGCCGGTCCAGGGGGCGAGCAGTACGTC.

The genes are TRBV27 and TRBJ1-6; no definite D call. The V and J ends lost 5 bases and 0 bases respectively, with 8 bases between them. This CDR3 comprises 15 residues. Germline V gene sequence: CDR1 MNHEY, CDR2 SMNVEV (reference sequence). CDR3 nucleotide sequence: TGTGCCAGCAGTAAGCGAAGCTCCTATAATTCACCCCTCCACTTT. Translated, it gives CASSKRSSYNSPLHF.

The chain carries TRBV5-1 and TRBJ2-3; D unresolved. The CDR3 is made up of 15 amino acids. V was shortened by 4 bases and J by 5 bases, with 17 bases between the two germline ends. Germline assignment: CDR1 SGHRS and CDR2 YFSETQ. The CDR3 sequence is CASSKDEISRDTQYF. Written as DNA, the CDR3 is TGCGCCAGCAGCAAGGACGAGATATCCCGAGATACGCAGTATTTT.

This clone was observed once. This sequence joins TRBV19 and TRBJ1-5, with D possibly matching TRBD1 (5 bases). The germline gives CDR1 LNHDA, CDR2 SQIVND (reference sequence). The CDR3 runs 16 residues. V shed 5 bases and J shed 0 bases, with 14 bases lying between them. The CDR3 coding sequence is TGTGCCAGTAGTCCTACAGGAATTTATAGCAATCAGCCCCAGCATTTT. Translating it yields CASSPTGIYSNQPQHF.

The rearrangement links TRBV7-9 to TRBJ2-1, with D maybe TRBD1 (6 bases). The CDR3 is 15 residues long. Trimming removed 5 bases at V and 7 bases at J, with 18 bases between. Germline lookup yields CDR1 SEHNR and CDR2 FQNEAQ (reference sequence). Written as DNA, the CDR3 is TGTGCCAGCAGCCACGACAGGCCTCTGTGGAATGAGCAGTTCTTC. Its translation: CASSHDRPLWNEQFF.

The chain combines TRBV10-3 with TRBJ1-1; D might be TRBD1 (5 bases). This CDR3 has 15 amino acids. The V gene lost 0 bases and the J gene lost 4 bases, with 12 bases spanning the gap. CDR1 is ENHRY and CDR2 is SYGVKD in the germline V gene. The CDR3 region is CAISESGAPVTEAFF. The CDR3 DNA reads TGTGCCATCAGTGAGTCTGGGGCCCCAGTCACTGAAGCTTTCTTT.

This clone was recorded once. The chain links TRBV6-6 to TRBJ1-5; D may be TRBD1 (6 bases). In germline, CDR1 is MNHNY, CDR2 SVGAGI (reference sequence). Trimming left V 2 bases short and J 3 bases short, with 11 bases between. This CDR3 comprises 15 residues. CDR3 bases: TGTGCCAGCAGTTACAAGGACAGTATCAATCAGCCCCAGCATTTT. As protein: CASSYKDSINQPQHF.

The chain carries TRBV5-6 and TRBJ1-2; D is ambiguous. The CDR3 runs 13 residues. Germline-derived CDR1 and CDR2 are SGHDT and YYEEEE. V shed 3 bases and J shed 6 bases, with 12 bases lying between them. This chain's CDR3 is CASSSLTEDGYTF. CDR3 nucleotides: TGTGCCAGCAGCTCCCTTACAGAAGATGGCTACACCTTC.

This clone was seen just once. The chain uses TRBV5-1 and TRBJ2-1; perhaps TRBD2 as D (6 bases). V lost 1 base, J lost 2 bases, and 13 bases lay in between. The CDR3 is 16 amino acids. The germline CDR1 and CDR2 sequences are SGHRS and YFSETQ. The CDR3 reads CASSLPGTGPYNEQFF. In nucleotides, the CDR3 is TGCGCCAGCAGCTTGCCGGGGACTGGCCCCTACAATGAGCAGTTCTTC.

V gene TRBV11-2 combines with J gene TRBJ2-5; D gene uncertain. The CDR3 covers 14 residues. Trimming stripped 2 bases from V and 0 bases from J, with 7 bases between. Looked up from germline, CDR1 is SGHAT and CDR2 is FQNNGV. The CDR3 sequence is CASSLRANQETQYF. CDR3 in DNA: TGTGCCAGCAGCTTAAGAGCGAACCAAGAGACCCAGTACTTC.

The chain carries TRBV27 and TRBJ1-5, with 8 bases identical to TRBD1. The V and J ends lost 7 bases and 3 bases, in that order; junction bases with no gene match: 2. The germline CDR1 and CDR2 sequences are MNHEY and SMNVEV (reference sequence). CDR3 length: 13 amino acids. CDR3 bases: TGTGCCAGCAAGGGACAGGTCAATCAGCCCCAGCATTTT. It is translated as CASKGQVNQPQHF.